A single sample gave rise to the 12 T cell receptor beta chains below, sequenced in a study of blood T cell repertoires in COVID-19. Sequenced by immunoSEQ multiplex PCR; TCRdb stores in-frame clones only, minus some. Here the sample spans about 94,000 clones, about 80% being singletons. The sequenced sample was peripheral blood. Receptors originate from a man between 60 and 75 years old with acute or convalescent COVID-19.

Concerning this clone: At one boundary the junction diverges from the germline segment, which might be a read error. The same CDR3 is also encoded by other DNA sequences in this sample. The CDR3 nucleotides read TGTGCTAGCAGCTTAGGGCGGGGGGCAAGCACAGATACGCAGTATTTT. Protein product: CASSLGRGASTDTQYF. The J gene is TRBJ2-3, the V gene TRBV7-7, with 8 bases that match TRBD2. Germline CDR1 is SSHAT and CDR2 is FNYEAQ (reference sequence). This CDR3 spans 16 amino acids.

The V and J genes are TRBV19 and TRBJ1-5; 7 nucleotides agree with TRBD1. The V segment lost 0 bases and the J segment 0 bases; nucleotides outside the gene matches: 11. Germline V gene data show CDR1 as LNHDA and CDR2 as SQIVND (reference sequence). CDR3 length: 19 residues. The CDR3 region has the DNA TGTGCCAGTAGTATAGACACCGGGACAGTCTACTATAGCAATCAGCCCCAGCATTTT. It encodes CASSIDTGTVYYSNQPQHF.

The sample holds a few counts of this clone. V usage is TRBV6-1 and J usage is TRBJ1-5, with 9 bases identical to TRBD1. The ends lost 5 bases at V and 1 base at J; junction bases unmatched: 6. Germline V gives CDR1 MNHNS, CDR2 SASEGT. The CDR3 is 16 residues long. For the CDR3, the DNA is TGTGCCAGCAGTAAAGGACAGGGGCTGAGCAATCAGCCCCAGCATTTT. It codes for CASSKGQGLSNQPQHF.

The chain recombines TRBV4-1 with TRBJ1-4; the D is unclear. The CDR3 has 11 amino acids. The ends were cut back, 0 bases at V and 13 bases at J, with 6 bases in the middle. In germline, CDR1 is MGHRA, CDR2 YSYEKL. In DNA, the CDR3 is TGCGCCAGCAGCCAAGACGGAGGACTGTTTTTT. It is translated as CASSQDGGLFF.

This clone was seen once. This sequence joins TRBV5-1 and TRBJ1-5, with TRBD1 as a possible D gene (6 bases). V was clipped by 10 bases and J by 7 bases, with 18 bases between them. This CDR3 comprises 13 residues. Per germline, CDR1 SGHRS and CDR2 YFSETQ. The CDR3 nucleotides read TGCGCCTGTCGACAGGACGTGGGGCAGCCCCAGCATTTT. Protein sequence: CACRQDVGQPQHF.

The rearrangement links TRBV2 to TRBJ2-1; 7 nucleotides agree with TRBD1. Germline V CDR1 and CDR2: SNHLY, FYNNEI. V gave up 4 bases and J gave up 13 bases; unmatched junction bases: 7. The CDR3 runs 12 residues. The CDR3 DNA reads TGTGCCAGCAGTGCACTCGACAGGGTACAGTTCTTC. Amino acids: CASSALDRVQFF.

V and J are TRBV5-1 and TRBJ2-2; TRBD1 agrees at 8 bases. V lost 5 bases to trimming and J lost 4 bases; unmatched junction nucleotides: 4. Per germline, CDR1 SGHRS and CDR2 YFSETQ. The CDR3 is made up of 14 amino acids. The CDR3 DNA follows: TGCGCCAGCAGTCGGACAGGGACCACCGGGGAGCTGTTTTTT. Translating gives CASSRTGTTGELFF.

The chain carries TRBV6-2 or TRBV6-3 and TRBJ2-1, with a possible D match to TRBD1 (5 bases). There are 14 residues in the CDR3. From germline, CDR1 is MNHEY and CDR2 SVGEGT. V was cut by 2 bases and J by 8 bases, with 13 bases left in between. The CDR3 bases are TGTGCCAGCAGTTACGGGGCAGTTTTCGATGAGCAGTTCTTC. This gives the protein CASSYGAVFDEQFF.

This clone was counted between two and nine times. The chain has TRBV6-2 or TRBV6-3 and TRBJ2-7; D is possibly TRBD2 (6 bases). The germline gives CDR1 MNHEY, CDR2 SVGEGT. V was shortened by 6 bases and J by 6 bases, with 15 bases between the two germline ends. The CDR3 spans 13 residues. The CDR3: CASSPGGDGEQYF. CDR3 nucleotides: TGTGCCAGCAGCCCCGGCGGGGATGGCGAGCAGTACTTC.

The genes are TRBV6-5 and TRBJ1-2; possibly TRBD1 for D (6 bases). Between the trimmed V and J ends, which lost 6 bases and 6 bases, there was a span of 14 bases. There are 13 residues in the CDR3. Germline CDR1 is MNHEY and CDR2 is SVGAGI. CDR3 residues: CASSQPTGHGYTF. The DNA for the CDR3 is TGTGCCAGCAGCCAACCGACAGGTCATGGCTACACCTTC.

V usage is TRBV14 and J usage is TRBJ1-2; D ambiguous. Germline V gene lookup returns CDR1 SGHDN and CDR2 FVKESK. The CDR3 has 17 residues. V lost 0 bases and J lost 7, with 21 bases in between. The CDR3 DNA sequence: TGTGCCAGCAGCCAAGATCTTCGTCGGGATCTATATTCTGGCTACACCTTC. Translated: CASSQDLRRDLYSGYTF.

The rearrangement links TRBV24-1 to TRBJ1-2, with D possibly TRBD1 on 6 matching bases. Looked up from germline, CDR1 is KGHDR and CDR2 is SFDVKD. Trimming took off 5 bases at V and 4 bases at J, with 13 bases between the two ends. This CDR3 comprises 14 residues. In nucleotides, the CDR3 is TGTGCCACCAGTGGACAGGACGGATTCTATGGCTACACCTTC. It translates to CATSGQDGFYGYTF.